This note documents a single T cell receptor (beta chain) sequence. This entry belongs to a study of shared T cell receptors in the human thymus. The J segment lost 6 bases and the V segment lost 6 bases, leaving 4 bases of the junction unmatched. The CDR3 loop spans 13 amino acids. Germline-derived CDR1 and CDR2 are MDHEN and SYDVKM. TCRdb's copy holds only in-frame clones and misses some; the assay was immunoSEQ multiplex PCR. The repertoire includes over 350,000 clones, over 90% of them detected once, and about 0.02% sits in the top ten. Material: thymocytes. The origin of this receptor is a human donor. V gene TRBV28 combines with J gene TRBJ2-7, with TRBD1 matching 11 bases. The CDR3 here is CASRADRGREQYF. CDR3 sequence (DNA): TGTGCCAGCAGGGCGGACAGGGGGCGCGAGCAGTACTTC.